This T cell receptor beta chain was captured in a study of human T cells and chemical hapten exposure. Study at large: Variation in per-sample TCR yields came mainly from small pooled library volume differences. Study-wide points: Sensitizing with DPC caused no change in TCRs above 1 in 1000 frequency.

CDR3 length: 16 amino acids. Losses at the gene ends were 0 bases for V and 5 bases for J; bases not matched to a gene: 10. CDR1 is SGDLS, CDR2 YYNGEE, per germline. This clonotype appeared many times. Its antigen is unidentified. One entry per CDR3 protein, called by TCRdb with MiXCR from the RACE reads. The table lists roughly 80,000 distinct CDR3 sequences, roughly 10% of them singletons. Time point given: patch test 1, 2 weeks after DPC sensitization. Specified treatment: therapeutic diphenylcyclopropenone sensitization with weekly scalp DPC. The source material was whole blood, sampled in connection with sensitization to the hapten diphenylcyclopropenone (DPC). This receptor was obtained from a woman between 45 and 65 years old with alopecia areata. Some clones in this sample may be carry-over from other donors' samples. The chain couples TRBV9 to TRBJ2-5; 7 nucleotides align to TRBD2. The DNA of the CDR3 is TGTGCCAGCAGCGTAGGGGTAGCGGGTGGGTCGGAGACCCAGTACTTC. As protein: CASSVGVAGGSETQYF.